This T cell receptor (beta chain) is from a study of blood T cell repertoires in COVID-19. Authors' methods: How many nucleated cells were present was estimated from reference gene primer amplification. Using immunoSEQ multiplex PCR, the repertoire was profiled, and TCRdb retains in-frame clones only, with some absent. The V and J calls and clone size are taken from that table; D and trimming were inferred from the DNA. Of tens of thousands of clones in the sample, around 81% were seen once. The length of the CDR3 is 13 residues. Germline V gene sequence: CDR1 SGHRS, CDR2 YFSETQ. V lost 2 bases, J lost 3 bases, and 2 bases stayed unmatched. During active infection, Seattle patients enrolled and were then monitored through disease.

Sample: peripheral blood. J is TRBJ2-7 and V is TRBV5-1, with TRBD1 matching 7 bases. The source of this sequence is a man older than 75 with COVID-19, enrolled during active disease. The CDR3 sequence is CASSFDRVYEQYF. The CDR3 DNA reads as TGCGCCAGCAGCTTCGACAGGGTCTACGAGCAGTACTTC.